This entry describes one T cell receptor (beta chain). The antigen is undetermined. The CDR3 consists of 10 residues. Per the germline V gene, CDR1 is MNHNS and CDR2 is SASEGT. Trimming removed 11 bases at V and 10 bases at J, with 14 bases between. These data originate in a study of shared clonotypes between healthy human individuals. Study summary: Per donor, three plates held CD4 naive cells, three held CD4 memory, two held CD8 naive and one held CD8 memory.

Genomic DNA (from each subset) was split evenly across several immunoSEQ plates. Profiling relied on immunoSEQ multiplex PCR, and the TCRdb table lists in-frame clones only, not all of them. The repertoire has some 980,000 clones, around 80% of them found once; the top ten carry approximately 1.5%. General observations from the study: Sampling covered nothing but blood. Tissue TCR repertoires likely differ from those found in blood. Clonotypes shared by all four donors outscored non-shared clonotypes in generation probability.

Sequencing input: memory CD4+ T cells sorted from blood. The subset: CD45RA-negative fraction. This receptor was taken from a young man in good health. This chain links TRBV6-1 with TRBJ1-1; no firm D call. CDR3 sequence (DNA): TGTGCCCGTGCACCCCGGGTAGCTTTCTTT. Its translation is CARAPRVAFF.